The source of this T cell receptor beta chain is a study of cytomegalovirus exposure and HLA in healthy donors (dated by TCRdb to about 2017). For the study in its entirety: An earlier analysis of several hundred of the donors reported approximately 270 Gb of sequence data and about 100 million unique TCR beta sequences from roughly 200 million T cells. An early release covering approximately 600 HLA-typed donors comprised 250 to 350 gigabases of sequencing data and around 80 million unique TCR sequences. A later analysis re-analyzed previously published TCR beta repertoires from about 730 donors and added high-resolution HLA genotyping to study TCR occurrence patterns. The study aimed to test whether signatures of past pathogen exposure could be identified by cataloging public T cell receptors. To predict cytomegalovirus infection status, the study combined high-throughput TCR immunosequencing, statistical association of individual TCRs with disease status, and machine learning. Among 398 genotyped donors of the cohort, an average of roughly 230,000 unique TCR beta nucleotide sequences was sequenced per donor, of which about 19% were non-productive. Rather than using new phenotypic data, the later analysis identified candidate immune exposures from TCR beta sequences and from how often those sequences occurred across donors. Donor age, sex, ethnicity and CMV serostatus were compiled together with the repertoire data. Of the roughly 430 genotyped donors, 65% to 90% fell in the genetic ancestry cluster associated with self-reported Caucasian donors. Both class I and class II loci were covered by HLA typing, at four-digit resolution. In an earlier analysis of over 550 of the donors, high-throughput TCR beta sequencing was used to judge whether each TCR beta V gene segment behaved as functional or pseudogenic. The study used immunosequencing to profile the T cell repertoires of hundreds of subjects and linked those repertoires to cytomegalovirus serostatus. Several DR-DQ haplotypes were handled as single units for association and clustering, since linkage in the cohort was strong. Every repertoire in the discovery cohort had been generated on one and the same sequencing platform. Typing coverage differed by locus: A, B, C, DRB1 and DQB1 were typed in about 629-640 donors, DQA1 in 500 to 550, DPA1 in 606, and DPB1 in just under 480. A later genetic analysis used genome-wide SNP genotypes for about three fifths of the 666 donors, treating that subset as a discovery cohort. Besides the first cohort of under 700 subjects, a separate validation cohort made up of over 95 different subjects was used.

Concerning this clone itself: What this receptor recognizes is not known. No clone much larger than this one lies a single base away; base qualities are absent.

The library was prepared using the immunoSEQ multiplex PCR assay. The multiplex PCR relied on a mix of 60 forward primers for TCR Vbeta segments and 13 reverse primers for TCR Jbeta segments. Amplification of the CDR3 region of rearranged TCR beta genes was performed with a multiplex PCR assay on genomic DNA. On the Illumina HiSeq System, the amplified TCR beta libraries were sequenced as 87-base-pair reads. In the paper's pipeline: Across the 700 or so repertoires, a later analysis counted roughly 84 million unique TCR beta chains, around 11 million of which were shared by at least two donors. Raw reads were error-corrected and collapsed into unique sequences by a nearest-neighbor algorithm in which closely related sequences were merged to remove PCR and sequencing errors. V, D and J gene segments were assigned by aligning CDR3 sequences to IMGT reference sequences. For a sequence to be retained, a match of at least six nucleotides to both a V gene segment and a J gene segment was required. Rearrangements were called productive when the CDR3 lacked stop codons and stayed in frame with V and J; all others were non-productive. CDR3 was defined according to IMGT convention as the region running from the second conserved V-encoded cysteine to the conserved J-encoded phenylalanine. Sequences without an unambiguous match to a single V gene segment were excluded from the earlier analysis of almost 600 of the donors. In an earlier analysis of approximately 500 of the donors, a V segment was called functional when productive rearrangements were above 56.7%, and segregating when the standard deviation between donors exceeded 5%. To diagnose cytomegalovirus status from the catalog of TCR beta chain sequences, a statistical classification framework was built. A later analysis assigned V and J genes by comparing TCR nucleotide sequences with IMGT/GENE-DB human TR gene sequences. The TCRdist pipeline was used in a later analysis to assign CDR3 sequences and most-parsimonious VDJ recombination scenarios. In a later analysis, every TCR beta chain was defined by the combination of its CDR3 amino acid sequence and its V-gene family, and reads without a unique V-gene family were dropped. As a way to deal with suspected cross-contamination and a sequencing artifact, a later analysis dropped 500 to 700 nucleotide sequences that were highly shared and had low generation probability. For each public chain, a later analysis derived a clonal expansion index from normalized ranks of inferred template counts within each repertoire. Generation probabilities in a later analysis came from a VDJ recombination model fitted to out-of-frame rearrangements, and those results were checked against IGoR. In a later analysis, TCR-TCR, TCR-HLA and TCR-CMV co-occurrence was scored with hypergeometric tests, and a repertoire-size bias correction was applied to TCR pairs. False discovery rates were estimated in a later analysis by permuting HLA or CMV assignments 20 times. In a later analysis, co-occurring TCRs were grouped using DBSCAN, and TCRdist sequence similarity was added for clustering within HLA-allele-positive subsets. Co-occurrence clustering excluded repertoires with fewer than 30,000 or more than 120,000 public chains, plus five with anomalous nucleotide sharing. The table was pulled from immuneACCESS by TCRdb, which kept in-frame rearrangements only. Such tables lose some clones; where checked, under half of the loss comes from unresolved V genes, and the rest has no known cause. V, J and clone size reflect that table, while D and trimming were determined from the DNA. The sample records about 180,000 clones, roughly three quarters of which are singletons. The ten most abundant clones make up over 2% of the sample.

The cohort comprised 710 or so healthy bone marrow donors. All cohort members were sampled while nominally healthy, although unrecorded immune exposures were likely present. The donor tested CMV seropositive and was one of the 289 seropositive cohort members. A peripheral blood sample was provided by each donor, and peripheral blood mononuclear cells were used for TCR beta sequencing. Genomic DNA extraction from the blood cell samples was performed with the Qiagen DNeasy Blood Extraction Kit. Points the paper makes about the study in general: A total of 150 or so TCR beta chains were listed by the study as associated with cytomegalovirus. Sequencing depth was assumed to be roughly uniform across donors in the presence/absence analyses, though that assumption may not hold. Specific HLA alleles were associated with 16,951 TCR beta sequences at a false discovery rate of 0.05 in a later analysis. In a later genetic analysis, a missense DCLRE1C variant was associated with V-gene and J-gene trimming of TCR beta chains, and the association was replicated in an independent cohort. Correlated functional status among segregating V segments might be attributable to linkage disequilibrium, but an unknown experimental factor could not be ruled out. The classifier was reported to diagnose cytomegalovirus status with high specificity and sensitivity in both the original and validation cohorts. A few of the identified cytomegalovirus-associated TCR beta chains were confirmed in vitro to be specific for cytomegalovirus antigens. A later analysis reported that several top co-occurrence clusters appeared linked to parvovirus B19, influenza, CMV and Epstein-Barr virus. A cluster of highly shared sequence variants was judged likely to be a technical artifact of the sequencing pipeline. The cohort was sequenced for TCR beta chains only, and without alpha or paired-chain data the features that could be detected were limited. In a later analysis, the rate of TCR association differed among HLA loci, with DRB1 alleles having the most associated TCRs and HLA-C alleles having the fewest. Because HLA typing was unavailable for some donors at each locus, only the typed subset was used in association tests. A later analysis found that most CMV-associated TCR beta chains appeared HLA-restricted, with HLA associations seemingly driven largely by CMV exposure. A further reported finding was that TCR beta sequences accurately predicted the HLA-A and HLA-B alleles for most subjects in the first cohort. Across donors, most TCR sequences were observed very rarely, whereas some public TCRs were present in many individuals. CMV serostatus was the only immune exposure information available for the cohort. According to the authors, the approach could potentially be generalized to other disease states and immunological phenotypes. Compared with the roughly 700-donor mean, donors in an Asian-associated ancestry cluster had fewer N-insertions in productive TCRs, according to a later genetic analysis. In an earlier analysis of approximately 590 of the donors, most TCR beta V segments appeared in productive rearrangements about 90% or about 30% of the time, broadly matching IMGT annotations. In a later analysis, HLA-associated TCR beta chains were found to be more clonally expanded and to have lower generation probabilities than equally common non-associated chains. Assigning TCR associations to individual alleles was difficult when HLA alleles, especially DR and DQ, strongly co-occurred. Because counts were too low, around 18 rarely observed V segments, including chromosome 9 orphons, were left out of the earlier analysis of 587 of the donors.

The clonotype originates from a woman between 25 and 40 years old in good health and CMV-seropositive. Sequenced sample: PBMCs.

The nucleotide sequence is given as TGTGCCAGCAGTTTTCAGGTCAACACTGAAGCTTTCTTT. Translated, this is CASSFQVNTEAFF. Recombination linked TRBV27 to TRBJ1-1; the D gene identity is not certain. The CDR3 covers 13 residues, taking in both the cysteine and the phenylalanine. The CDR3 DNA has 39 bases and is translated from base 1. CDR1 MNHEY and CDR2 SMNVEV are derived from the germline V gene (reference sequence). Trimming removed 3 bases from V and 2 bases from J, leaving 7 bases between the germline ends.